The 22 T cell receptor beta chains reported below all come from one sample, sequenced in a study of shared T cell receptors in the human thymus. TCRdb's table, derived via immunoSEQ multiplex PCR, lists solely in-frame clones and lacks some. This sample has some 760,000 clones; approximately 83% occur once, and the top ten carry roughly 0.01%. The same specimen was also included in a second study, on human thymus T cells.

Specimen: thymocytes. All receptors come from a girl under three years old with a congenital heart defect.

This clone was seen a few times. The chain uses TRBV5-5 and TRBJ2-5, with D possibly being TRBD1 (5 bases). The J call may not be correct, given that the DNA end is closer to TRBJ2-7. The length of the CDR3 is 14 residues. Looked up from germline, CDR1 is SGHKS and CDR2 is YYEKEE (reference sequence). CDR3 sequence reads: CASSLGVRDYEQYF. The CDR3 region has the DNA TGTGCCAGCAGCTTGGGGGTCAGGGACTACGAGCAGTACTTC.

The chain employs TRBV10-3 and TRBJ1-4; maybe TRBD1 (5 bases). Germline CDR1 and CDR2: ENHRY and SYGVKD. This CDR3 is 15 amino acids long. The V end lost 4 bases, the J end lost 6 bases, and 15 bases lay between the germline ends. CDR3: CAISASGRIDEKLFF. CDR3 DNA: TGTGCCATCAGTGCCTCAGGGAGGATCGATGAAAAACTGTTTTTT.

This clone was counted a few times. This chain uses TRBV5-6 with TRBJ2-3; 11 bases align to TRBD2. V gave up 1 base and J gave up 0 bases; unmatched junction bases: 4. The CDR3 covers 17 residues. Looked up from germline, CDR1 is SGHDT and CDR2 is YYEEEE. CDR3 in amino acids: CASSLKLAGASTDTQYF. The CDR3 region has the DNA TGTGCCAGCAGCTTGAAACTAGCGGGGGCGAGCACAGATACGCAGTATTTT.

The chain is built from TRBV10-1 and TRBJ2-1; 7 nucleotides align to TRBD2. J gave up 0 bases and V 5 bases, and 10 bases lay outside the gene matches. This CDR3 region has 17 residues. Per germline, CDR1 WNHNN and CDR2 SYGVQD (reference sequence). CDR3 bases: TGCGCCAGCAGTCGCTACCCCGGGGGGAGCTCCTACAATGAGCAGTTCTTC. Translated: CASSRYPGGSSYNEQFF.

This clone was observed a single time. The rearrangement uses TRBV5-5 and TRBJ1-3, with no clear D. There are 16 residues in the CDR3. The germline gives CDR1 SGHKS, CDR2 YYEKEE (reference sequence). Trimming removed 1 base at V and 4 bases at J, with 15 bases between. The CDR3 region is CASSLHTRGCGNTIYF. Here the CDR3 DNA reads TGTGCCAGCAGCTTGCATACCCGGGGTTGCGGAAACACCATATATTTT.

The chain is built from TRBV10-2 and TRBJ2-5, with D perhaps TRBD2 (6 bases). This CDR3 has 14 amino acids. V was trimmed by 8 bases and J by 2 bases, leaving 15 bases between them. Per germline, CDR1 WSHSY and CDR2 SAAADI. The CDR3 nucleotides are TGCGCCAGCCGTCGCGGCGGGGTGCAAGAGACCCAGTACTTC. The encoded protein is CASRRGGVQETQYF.

This chain joins TRBV6-1 and TRBJ2-2; TRBD2 agrees at 8 bases. CDR1 and CDR2 (germline): MNHNS, SASEGT. Trimming cost V 2 bases and J 8 bases; bases outside gene matches: 10. The CDR3 has 16 residues. CDR3 loop: CASSEWTSKNTGELFF. CDR3 in DNA: TGTGCCAGCAGTGAATGGACTAGCAAGAATACGGGGGAGCTGTTTTTT.

The V gene is TRBV18, the J gene TRBJ1-1, with D perhaps TRBD1 (6 bases). The germline V and J ends were trimmed by 0 bases and 8 bases, with 13 bases remaining between them. Germline loops: CDR1 KGHSH, CDR2 LQKENI. The CDR3 spans 14 residues. The CDR3 nucleotides are TGTGCCAGCTCACCACCGGAAGGGGGGGAAGAAGCTTTCTTT. It translates to CASSPPEGGEEAFF.

This clone was seen a handful of times. The chain couples TRBV18 to TRBJ2-6; 8 nucleotides line up with TRBD1. J was trimmed by 0 bases and V by 0 bases; bases with no gene match: 16. CDR3 length: 22 amino acids. The V gene's germline CDR1 is KGHSH and CDR2 LQKENI. In DNA form, the CDR3 reads TGTGCCAGCTCACCACCTATTCCTTGGGGGGACAGGAGAATCTCTGGGGCCAACGTCCTGACTTTC. Protein product: CASSPPIPWGDRRISGANVLTF.

V usage is TRBV2 and J usage is TRBJ1-4, with TRBD1 as a possible D gene (5 bases). CDR1 is SNHLY, CDR2 FYNNEI, per germline. The V gene lost 2 bases and the J gene lost 4 bases, with 14 bases spanning the gap. The CDR3 is made up of 16 amino acids. The CDR3 is CASSERGDALNEKLFF. In nucleotides, the CDR3 is TGTGCCAGCAGTGAACGGGGGGATGCCCTTAATGAAAAACTGTTTTTT.

The V and J genes are TRBV9 and TRBJ2-1, with 8 bases identical to TRBD2. Trimming took 4 bases from V and 6 from J; bases not matched to a gene: 9. Germline V gene lookup returns CDR1 SGDLS and CDR2 YYNGEE. The CDR3 loop spans 15 amino acids. CDR3 nucleotide sequence: TGTGCCAGCAGCCCGGGGGGGGGAAGCGGCAATGAGCAGTTCTTC. Translation: CASSPGGGSGNEQFF.

V usage is TRBV6-1 and J usage is TRBJ1-1; 12 nucleotides agree with TRBD1. The CDR3 is 14 residues long. After removal of 2 bases from V and 9 bases from J, the junction contained 4 bases not matched to a gene. Germline lookup yields CDR1 MNHNS and CDR2 SASEGT. CDR3 region: CASSERDRGRKAFF. In nucleotides, the CDR3 is TGTGCCAGCAGTGAACGGGACAGGGGGCGGAAAGCTTTCTTT.

This chain links TRBV11-2 with TRBJ1-1; TRBD1 matches at 8 bases. The CDR3 loop spans 15 amino acids. The trim removed 2 bases at V and 4 bases at J, leaving 6 bases unmatched. CDR1 is SGHAT, CDR2 FQNNGV, per germline. CDR3 coding DNA: TGTGCCAGCAGCTTAACCGCGACAGGGGTCACTGAAGCTTTCTTT. Translating it yields CASSLTATGVTEAFF.

This clone was observed a single time. For the CDR3, the DNA is TGTGCCACCACTCCGGTCAAGTCCTACGAGCAGTACTTC. Translated: CATTPVKSYEQYF. The V gene is TRBV6-1, the J gene TRBJ2-7; D not certain. Trimming took 10 bases from V and 1 from J, leaving 14 bases between them. The CDR3 loop spans 13 amino acids. Germline CDR1 is MNHNS and CDR2 is SASEGT.

This chain uses TRBV12-5 with TRBJ1-2; TRBD1 aligns across 8 bases. The CDR3 is 15 residues long. J lost 1 base, V lost 7 bases, and 8 bases had no gene match. CDR1 and CDR2 from the germline V gene are LGHNT and FRNRAP. The CDR3 protein is CASAILGQDNYGYTF. In DNA form, the CDR3 reads TGTGCTAGTGCCATTTTGGGACAGGATAACTATGGCTACACCTTC.

The chain links TRBV14 to TRBJ1-1; D ambiguous. Trimming took 3 bases from V and 2 from J, leaving 7 bases between them. CDR1 and CDR2 (germline): SGHDN, FVKESK. The CDR3 has 13 amino acids. For the CDR3, the DNA is TGTGCCAGCAGCCAGTGTTATAACACTGAAGCTTTCTTT. Translation gives CASSQCYNTEAFF.

The gene calls are TRBV28 and TRBJ2-3, with 11 bases fitting TRBD2. CDR1 is MDHEN and CDR2 is SYDVKM in the germline V gene. The CDR3 spans 19 residues. The V and J ends lost 7 bases and 2 bases, in that order; junction bases with no gene match: 17. CDR3 nucleotide sequence: TGTGCCAGCATCTCAATCCCCTCTAGCGGGGGGCCCAACACAGATACGCAGTATTTT. Its protein product is CASISIPSSGGPNTDTQYF.

The chain links TRBV11-2 to TRBJ1-5; the D gene is possibly TRBD1 (6 bases). Per the germline V gene, CDR1 is SGHAT and CDR2 is FQNNGV. V was cut by 2 bases and J by 7 bases, with 9 bases left in between. The CDR3 sequence is 13 residues long. This CDR3 reads CASSLQGQQPQHF. The CDR3 nucleotides are TGTGCCAGCAGCTTACAGGGGCAACAGCCCCAGCATTTT. The whole variable domain, remainder taken from reference TRBV11-2 and TRBJ1-5, is EAGVAQSPRYKIIEKRQSVAFWCNPISGHATLYWYQQILGQGPKLLIQFQNNGVVDDSQLPKDRFSAERLKGVDSTLKIQPAKLEDSAVYLCASSLQGQQPQHFGDGTRLSIL.

This clone has a handful of counts. The gene calls are TRBV4-1 and TRBJ1-1; the D gene is possibly TRBD1 (5 bases). CDR1 is MGHRA, CDR2 YSYEKL, per germline. V was cut by 1 base and J by 1 base, with 10 bases left in between. The CDR3 contains 15 residues. CDR3 DNA: TGCGCCAGCAGCCAAGCCGGACACCCGAACACTGAAGCTTTCTTT. Its translation: CASSQAGHPNTEAFF.

The chain employs TRBV5-6 and TRBJ2-1; D ambiguous. V lost 4 bases, J lost 2 bases, and 7 bases lay in between. The CDR3 extends over 13 amino acids. The germline V gene encodes CDR1 SGHDT and CDR2 YYEEEE. CDR3 in amino acids: CASSESAYNEQFF. The CDR3 nucleotides are TGTGCCAGCAGCGAGTCCGCCTACAATGAGCAGTTCTTC. The full variable domain, in which reference TRBV5-6 and TRBJ2-1 provide the parts outside the CDR3, is DAGVTQSPTHLIKTRGQQVTLRCSPKSGHDTVSWYQQALGQGPQFIFQYYEEEERQRGNFPDRFSGHQFPNYSSELNVNALLLGDSALYLCASSESAYNEQFFGPGTRLTVL.

The rearrangement links TRBV4-3 to TRBJ1-2, with TRBD1 matching 12 bases. The germline gives CDR1 LGHNA, CDR2 YSLEER. CDR3 size: 16 residues. The V and J ends lost 0 bases and 5 bases, in that order; junction bases with no gene match: 4. CDR3 amino acids: CASSQDLGQGAYGYTF. The CDR3 DNA reads TGCGCCAGCAGCCAAGATTTGGGACAGGGGGCGTATGGCTACACCTTC.

The J gene is TRBJ2-3, the V gene TRBV7-8; the match to TRBD1 covers 11 bases. V dropped 5 bases and J dropped 5; count of bases not matched to a gene: 6. In germline, CDR1 is SGHVS, CDR2 FQNEAQ. The CDR3 is 15 residues long. The CDR3, as DNA: TGTGCCAGCAGCCGGGACAGGGGGTCAATAGATACGCAGTATTTT. This translates into CASSRDRGSIDTQYF.